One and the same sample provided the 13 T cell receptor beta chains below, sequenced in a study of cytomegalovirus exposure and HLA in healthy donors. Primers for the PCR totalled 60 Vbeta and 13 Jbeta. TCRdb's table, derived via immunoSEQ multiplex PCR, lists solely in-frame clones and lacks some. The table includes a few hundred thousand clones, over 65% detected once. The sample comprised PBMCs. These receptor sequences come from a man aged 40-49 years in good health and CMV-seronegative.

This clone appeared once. The CDR3 is CASSLLDSPLHF. CDR3 nucleotide sequence: TGTGCCAGCAGTCTCTTAGATTCACCCCTCCACTTT. V gene TRBV28 combines with J gene TRBJ1-6, with D hard to call. V lost 5 bases and J lost 8, with 7 bases in between. The CDR3 is 12 residues long. Germline assignment: CDR1 MDHEN and CDR2 SYDVKM.

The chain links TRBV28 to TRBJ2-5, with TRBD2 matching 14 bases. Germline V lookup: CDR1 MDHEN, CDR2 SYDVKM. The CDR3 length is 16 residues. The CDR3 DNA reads TGTGCTCGGGACAGGCCGACTAGCGGGAGGGGTGAGACCCAGTACTTC. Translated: CARDRPTSGRGETQYF.

CDR3 sequence reads: CASSNQGLGPQHF. DNA for the CDR3: TGTGCCAGCAGTAACCAGGGCTTGGGGCCCCAGCATTTT. V usage is TRBV5-5 and J usage is TRBJ1-5; perhaps TRBD1 as D (5 bases). The length of the CDR3 is 13 residues. The germline V gene encodes CDR1 SGHKS and CDR2 YYEKEE (reference sequence). Deletions cut 5 bases from V and 9 bases from J, with 15 bases between.

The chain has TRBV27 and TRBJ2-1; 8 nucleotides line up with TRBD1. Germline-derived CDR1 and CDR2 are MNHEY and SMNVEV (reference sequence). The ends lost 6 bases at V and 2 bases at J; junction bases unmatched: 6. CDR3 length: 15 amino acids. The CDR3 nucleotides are TGTGCCAGCAGAGGCGGACAGGGTGCCTACAATGAGCAGTTCTTC. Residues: CASRGGQGAYNEQFF.

CDR3 residues: CASSPGTSGMASSYNEQFF. The CDR3 region has the DNA TGTGCCAGCAGCCCCGGGACTAGCGGGATGGCGAGCTCCTACAATGAGCAGTTCTTC. The genes are TRBV5-5 and TRBJ2-1, with 13 bases that match TRBD2. The germline V gene has CDR1 SGHKS and CDR2 YYEKEE (reference sequence). The CDR3 has 19 amino acids. The V and J ends lost 4 bases and 0 bases, in that order; junction bases with no gene match: 10.

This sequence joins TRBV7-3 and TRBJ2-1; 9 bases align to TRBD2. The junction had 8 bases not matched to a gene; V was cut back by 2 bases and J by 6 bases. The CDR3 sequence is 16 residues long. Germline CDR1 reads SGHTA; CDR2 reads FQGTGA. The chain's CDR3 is CASSLGSAGGGNEQFF. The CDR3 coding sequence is TGTGCCAGCAGCTTAGGATCGGCGGGAGGGGGCAATGAGCAGTTCTTC.

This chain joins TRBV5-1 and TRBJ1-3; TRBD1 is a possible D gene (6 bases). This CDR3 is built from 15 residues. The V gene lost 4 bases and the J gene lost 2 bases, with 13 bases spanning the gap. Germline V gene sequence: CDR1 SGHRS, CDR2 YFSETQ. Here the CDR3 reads CASSPSTGPGNTIYF. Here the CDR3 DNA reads TGCGCCAGCAGCCCCTCGACAGGACCTGGAAACACCATATATTTT. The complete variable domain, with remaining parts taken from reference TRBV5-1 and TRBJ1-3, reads KAGVTQTPRYLIKTRGQQVTLSCSPISGHRSVSWYQQTPGQGLQFLFEYFSETQRNKGNFPGRFSGRQFSNSRSEMNVSTLELGDSALYLCASSPSTGPGNTIYFGEGSWLTVV.

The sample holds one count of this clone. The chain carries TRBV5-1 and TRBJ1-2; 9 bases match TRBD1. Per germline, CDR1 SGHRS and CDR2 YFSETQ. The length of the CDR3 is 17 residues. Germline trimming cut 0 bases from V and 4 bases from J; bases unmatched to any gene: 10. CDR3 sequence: CASSLVYGDREFYGYTF. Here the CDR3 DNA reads TGCGCCAGCAGCTTGGTTTACGGGGACAGGGAATTCTATGGCTACACCTTC.

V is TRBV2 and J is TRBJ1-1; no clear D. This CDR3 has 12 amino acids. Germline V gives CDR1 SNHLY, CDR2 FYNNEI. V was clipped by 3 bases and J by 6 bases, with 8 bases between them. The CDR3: CASSDWSAEAFF. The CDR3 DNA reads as TGTGCCAGCAGTGATTGGAGCGCTGAAGCTTTCTTT. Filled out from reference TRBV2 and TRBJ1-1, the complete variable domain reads EPEVTQTPSHQVTQMGQEVILRCVPISNHLYFYWYRQILGQKVEFLVSFYNNEISEKSEIFDDQFSVERPDGSNFTLKIRSTKLEDSAMYFCASSDWSAEAFFGQGTRLTVV.

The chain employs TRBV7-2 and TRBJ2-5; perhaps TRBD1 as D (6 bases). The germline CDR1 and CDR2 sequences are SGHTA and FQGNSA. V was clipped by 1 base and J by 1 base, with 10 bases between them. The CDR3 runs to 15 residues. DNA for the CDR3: TGTGCCAGCAGCTTAGTAGGGACACCCCAAGAGACCCAGTACTTC. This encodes CASSLVGTPQETQYF.

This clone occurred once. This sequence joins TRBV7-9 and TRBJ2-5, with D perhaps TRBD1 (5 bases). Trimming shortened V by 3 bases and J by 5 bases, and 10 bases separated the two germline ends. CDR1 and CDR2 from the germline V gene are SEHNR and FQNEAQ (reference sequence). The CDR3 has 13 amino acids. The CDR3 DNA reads TGTGCCAGCAGCTTGGTAGGGGCGGAGACCCAGTACTTC. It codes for CASSLVGAETQYF.

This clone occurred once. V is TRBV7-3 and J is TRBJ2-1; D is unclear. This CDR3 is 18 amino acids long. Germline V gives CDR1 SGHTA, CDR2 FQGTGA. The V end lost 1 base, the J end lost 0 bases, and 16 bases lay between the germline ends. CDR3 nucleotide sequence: TGTGCCAGCAGCTTAATGAGCCGAGCGCTTAGCTCCTACAATGAGCAGTTCTTC. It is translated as CASSLMSRALSSYNEQFF.

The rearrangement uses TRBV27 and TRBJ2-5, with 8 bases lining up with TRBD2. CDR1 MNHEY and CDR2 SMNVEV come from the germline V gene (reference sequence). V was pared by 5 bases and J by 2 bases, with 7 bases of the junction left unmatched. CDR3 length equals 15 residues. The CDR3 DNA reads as TGTGCCAGCAGTCCGGGACTAGGGGTTCAAGAGACCCAGTACTTC. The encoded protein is CASSPGLGVQETQYF.